This TCR beta chain was captured by sequencing in a study of vaccination and CD4 T cells after COVID-19. Positive PCR results dated from March to December 2020, before the US Alpha, Beta and Delta variants. The germline V and J ends were trimmed by 4 bases and 6 bases, with 18 bases remaining between them. Germline loops: CDR1 KGHDR, CDR2 SFDVKD. The CDR3 sequence is 16 residues long. Of note for this clonotype: Antigen unknown.

General study findings and limits: In convalescent patients, a median approximately 86% of post-vaccine SARS-CoV-2-reactive clones appeared only after vaccination. In median terms, SARS-CoV-2-reactive clonotypes went from approximately 21 to 40, a nonsignificant rise.

TCRdb redid the calling of the PCR reads with MiXCR, one entry per CDR3 protein. Of tens of thousands of distinct CDR3 sequences listed, 51% are singletons. The chain uses TRBV24-1 and TRBJ2-1; D may match TRBD1 or TRBD2 (6 bases each). The sequence came from a human donor who had recovered from COVID-19. The material was CD4+ T cells from blood, obtained before SARS-CoV-2 vaccination. CDR3 loop: CATSEMGGFIPNEQFF. The CDR3, as DNA: TGTGCCACCAGTGAAATGGGGGGCTTCATACCCAATGAGCAGTTCTTC.